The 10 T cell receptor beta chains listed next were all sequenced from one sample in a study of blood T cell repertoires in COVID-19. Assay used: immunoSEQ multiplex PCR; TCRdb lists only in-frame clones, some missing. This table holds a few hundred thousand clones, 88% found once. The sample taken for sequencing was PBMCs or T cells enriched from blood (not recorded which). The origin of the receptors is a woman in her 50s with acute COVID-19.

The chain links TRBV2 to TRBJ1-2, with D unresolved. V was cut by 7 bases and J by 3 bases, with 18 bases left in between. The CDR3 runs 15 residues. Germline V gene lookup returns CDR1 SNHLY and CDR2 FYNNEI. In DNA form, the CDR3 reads TGTGCCAGCACCCTAGCGGAGGCAGCTTACTATGGCTACACCTTC. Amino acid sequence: CASTLAEAAYYGYTF.

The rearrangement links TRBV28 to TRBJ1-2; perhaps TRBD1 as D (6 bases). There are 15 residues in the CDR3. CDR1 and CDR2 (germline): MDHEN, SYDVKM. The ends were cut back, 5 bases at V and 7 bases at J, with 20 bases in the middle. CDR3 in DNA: TGTGCCAGCAGTCTACGCCAAACAGGGTCTGGTGGCTACACCTTC. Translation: CASSLRQTGSGGYTF.

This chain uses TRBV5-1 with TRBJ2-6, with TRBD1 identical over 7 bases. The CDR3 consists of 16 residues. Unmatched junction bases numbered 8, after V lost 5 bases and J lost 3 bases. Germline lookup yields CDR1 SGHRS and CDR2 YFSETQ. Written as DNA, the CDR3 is TGCGCCAGCAGTCGTAACAGGGGCGGTGGGGCCAACGTCCTGACTTTC. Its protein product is CASSRNRGGGANVLTF.

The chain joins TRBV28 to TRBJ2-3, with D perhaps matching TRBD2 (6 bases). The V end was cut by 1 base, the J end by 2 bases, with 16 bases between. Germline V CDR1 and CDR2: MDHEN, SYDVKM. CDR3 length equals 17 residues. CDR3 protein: CASSLSRLVRDTDTQYF. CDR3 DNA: TGTGCCAGCAGTTTATCCCGACTAGTCAGGGACACAGATACGCAGTATTTT.

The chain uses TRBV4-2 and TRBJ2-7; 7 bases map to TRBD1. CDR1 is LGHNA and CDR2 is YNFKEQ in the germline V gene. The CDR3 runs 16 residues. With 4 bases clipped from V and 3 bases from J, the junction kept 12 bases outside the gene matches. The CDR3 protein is CASSPEEGGAFYEQYF. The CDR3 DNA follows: TGTGCCAGCAGCCCAGAAGAAGGGGGCGCTTTCTACGAGCAGTACTTC.

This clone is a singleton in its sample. In DNA, the CDR3 is TGTGCCAGTAGTTCCTGGACAGGGGAGACCCAGTACTTC. Translating it yields CASSSWTGETQYF. The chain carries TRBV19 and TRBJ2-5; TRBD1 aligns across 8 bases. CDR3 size: 13 residues. V lost 5 bases to trimming and J lost 5 bases; unmatched junction nucleotides: 4. Per germline, CDR1 LNHDA and CDR2 SQIVND (reference sequence). The variable domain in full, completed from reference TRBV19 and TRBJ2-5, reads DGGITQSPKYLFRKEGQNVTLSCEQNLNHDAMYWYRQDPGQGLRLIYYSQIVNDFQKGDIAEGYSVSREKKESFPLTVTSAQKNPTAFYLCASSSWTGETQYFGPGTRLLVL.

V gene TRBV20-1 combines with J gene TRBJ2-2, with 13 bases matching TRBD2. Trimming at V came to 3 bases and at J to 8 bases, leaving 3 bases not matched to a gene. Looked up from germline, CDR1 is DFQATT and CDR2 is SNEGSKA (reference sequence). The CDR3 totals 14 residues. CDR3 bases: TGCAGTGCTAGTAAGGGACTAGCGGGAGGGGAGCTGTTTTTT. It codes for CSASKGLAGGELFF.

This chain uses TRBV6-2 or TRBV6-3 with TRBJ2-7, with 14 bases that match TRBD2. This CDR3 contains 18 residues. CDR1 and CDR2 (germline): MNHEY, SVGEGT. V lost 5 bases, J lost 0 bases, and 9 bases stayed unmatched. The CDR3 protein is CASSRQPGLAGASYEQYF. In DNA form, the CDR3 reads TGTGCCAGCAGTCGGCAACCGGGACTAGCGGGAGCCTCCTACGAGCAGTACTTC.

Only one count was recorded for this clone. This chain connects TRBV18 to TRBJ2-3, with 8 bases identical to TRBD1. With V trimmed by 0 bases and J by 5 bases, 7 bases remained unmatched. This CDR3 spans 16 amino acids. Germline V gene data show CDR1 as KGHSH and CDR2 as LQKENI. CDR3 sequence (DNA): TGTGCCAGCTCACCACCCGGGACCACAGGGGGAGATACGCAGTATTTT. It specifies CASSPPGTTGGDTQYF.

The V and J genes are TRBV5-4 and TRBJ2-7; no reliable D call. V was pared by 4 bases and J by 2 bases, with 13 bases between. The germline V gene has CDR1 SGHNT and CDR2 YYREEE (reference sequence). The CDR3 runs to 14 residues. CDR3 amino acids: CASSLPRFPYEQYF. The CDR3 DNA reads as TGTGCCAGCAGCCTGCCCAGGTTCCCCTACGAGCAGTACTTC.